This TCR beta chain was identified in a study of blood T cell repertoires in COVID-19. About the research overall: COVID-19 samples from acute and convalescent phases originated in the United States, Italy and Spain. The cDNA or gDNA used as material had been derived from T cells, B-cell-depleted T cells, or PBMCs.

Per the authors' pipeline: Amplifying reference gene primers gave estimates of nucleated cell counts. Here immunoSEQ multiplex PCR was the method, and the copy in TCRdb shows in-frame clones only, minus some. The DNA gave D and trimming, while V, J and clone size come from that table. The sample lists about 230,000 clones, around 88% seen once, with 5.7% in the top ten. This clone was recorded only once. The clonotype comes from a man older than 75 with acute or convalescent COVID-19. Input material: peripheral blood.

This CDR3 reads CAGAGLGEDQYF. CDR3 nucleotides: TGTGCCGGTGCAGGGTTGGGGGAGGACCAGTACTTC. V is TRBV30 and J is TRBJ2-5, with a weak D call TRBD2 (6 bases). The CDR3 spans 12 residues. V was trimmed by 8 bases and J by 10 bases, leaving 20 bases between them. CDR1 and CDR2 (germline): GTSNPN, SVGIG (reference sequence).